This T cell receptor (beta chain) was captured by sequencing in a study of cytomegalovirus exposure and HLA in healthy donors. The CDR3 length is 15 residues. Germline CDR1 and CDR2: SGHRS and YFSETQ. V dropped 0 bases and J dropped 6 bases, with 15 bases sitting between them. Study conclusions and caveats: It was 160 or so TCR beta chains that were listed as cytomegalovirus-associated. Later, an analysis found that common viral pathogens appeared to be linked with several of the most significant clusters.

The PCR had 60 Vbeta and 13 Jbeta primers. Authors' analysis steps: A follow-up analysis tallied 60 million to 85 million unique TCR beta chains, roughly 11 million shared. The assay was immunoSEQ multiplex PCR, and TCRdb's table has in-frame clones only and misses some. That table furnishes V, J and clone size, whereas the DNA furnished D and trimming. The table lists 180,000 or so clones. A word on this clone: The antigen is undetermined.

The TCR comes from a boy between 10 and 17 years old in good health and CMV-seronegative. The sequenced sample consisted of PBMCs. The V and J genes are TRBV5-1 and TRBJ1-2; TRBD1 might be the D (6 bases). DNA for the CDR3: TGCGCCAGCAGCTTGGAGGTGGGCAGGGGCAATGGCTACACCTTC. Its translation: CASSLEVGRGNGYTF.